These 20 T cell receptor beta chains share one sample of origin, sequenced in a study of molecular identifiers for immune sequencing clone quantification. TCRdb recomputed calls from the PCR reads with MiXCR, one row per CDR3 protein. Counted here are 400,000 to 600,000 distinct CDR3 sequences, 20% to 25% occurring once; the ten biggest clones make up around 0.86%. The sample comprised naive CD8+ T cells from blood, with Jurkat cell RNA spiked in. Regarding subset: FACS-sorted CD8+CD4-CCR7+CD45RA+ naive T cells. The receptors stem from a human donor in good health. Some libraries in this study had Jurkat cell RNA spiked in.

This clonotype was seen ten or more times. This chain connects TRBV29-1 to TRBJ1-1, with D perhaps TRBD1 (5 bases). V lost 4 bases and J lost 4, with 13 bases in between. Germline V CDR1 and CDR2: SQVTM, ANQGSEA. The CDR3 consists of 13 residues. The CDR3, as DNA: TGCAGCGTTGGTTACGGGGCCGGCACTGAAGCTTTCTTT. Translation: CSVGYGAGTEAFF.

A word on this clonotype: One base away lies a much larger clone, so this may be a sequencing read error. The V and J genes are TRBV5-6 and TRBJ1-5; 9 bases map to TRBD1. Germline V CDR1 and CDR2: SGHDT, YYEEEE. J gave up 9 bases and V 3 bases, and 7 bases lay outside the gene matches. This CDR3 has 14 residues. CDR3 amino acids: CASSSGQGQRPQHF. The DNA of the CDR3 is TGTGCCAGCAGCTCGGGACAGGGACAAAGGCCCCAGCATTTT.

In the case of this clonotype: With a much larger clone just one base away, this may be a read error. No conserved phenylalanine or tryptophan is present at the end of the CDR3, so a read error is the likely explanation. The chain joins TRBV20-1 to TRBJ2-7; D is unclear. This CDR3 is 10 amino acids long. V lost 3 bases, J lost 5 bases, and 5 bases lay in between. CDR1 and CDR2 (germline): DFQATT, SNEGSKA (reference sequence). The CDR3: CSASGDEQYS. In nucleotides, the CDR3 is TGCAGTGCTAGTGGGGACGAGCAGTACTCC.

This clonotype was recorded a few times. This sequence joins TRBV2 and TRBJ2-7; D gene unclear. Per the germline V gene, CDR1 is SNHLY and CDR2 is FYNNEI. The length of the CDR3 is 14 residues. The V and J ends lost 6 bases and 2 bases respectively, with 14 bases between them. The CDR3 region is CASSPIVDPYEQYF. The CDR3 DNA follows: TGTGCCAGCAGCCCTATAGTAGACCCCTACGAGCAGTACTTC.

This clonotype showed up many times. This chain joins TRBV7-9 and TRBJ1-4; D is perhaps TRBD1 (5 bases). V lost 2 bases, J lost 3 bases, and 16 bases lay in between. Germline V gene lookup returns CDR1 SEHNR and CDR2 FQNEAQ (reference sequence). This CDR3 region has 17 residues. CDR3 in amino acids: CASSLSWDAESNEKLFF. CDR3 nucleotides: TGTGCCAGCAGCTTATCATGGGACGCGGAATCTAATGAAAAACTGTTTTTT.

This clonotype was observed many times. This chain joins TRBV6-2 or TRBV6-3 and TRBJ2-7, with D unclear. V was pared by 0 bases and J by 6 bases, with 3 bases between. CDR1 MNHEY and CDR2 SVGEGT come from the germline V gene. The CDR3 is 11 amino acids. The DNA for the CDR3 is TGTGCCAGCAGTTACTCGTTCGAGCAGTACTTC. It is translated as CASSYSFEQYF.

This clonotype was seen a few times. V usage is TRBV28 and J usage is TRBJ1-1; D remains ambiguous. The V and J ends lost 1 base and 7 bases respectively, with 10 bases between them. This CDR3 comprises 13 residues. Germline V CDR1 and CDR2: MDHEN, SYDVKM. The CDR3 region is CASSLSPRSEAFF. The CDR3 coding sequence is TGTGCCAGCAGTTTATCCCCGAGGAGTGAAGCTTTCTTT.

Of note for this clonotype: A much larger clone is a single base away; this may be a read error. The chain recombines TRBV30 with TRBJ2-7; 10 bases map to TRBD2. The CDR3 sequence is 13 residues long. In germline, CDR1 is GTSNPN, CDR2 SVGIG (reference sequence). CDR3: CAWSVTLAGELYF. CDR3 DNA sequence: TGTGCCTGGAGTGTAACCCTAGCGGGAGAGCTGTACTTC.

This clonotype was observed at least ten times. The chain is built from TRBV29-1 and TRBJ1-2; 8 bases fit TRBD1. Germline loops: CDR1 SQVTM, CDR2 ANQGSEA. The J segment lost 4 bases and the V segment lost 7 bases, leaving 14 bases of the junction unmatched. The CDR3 consists of 15 residues. CDR3 nucleotides: TGCAGCGGGCGGTCGGGGACAGGTAGTGGCTATGGCTACACCTTC. Translating gives CSGRSGTGSGYGYTF.

The chain is built from TRBV18 and TRBJ2-5; TRBD1 matches at 8 bases. Germline CDR1 is KGHSH and CDR2 is LQKENI. The J segment lost 2 bases and the V segment lost 4 bases, leaving 18 bases of the junction unmatched. There are 19 residues in the CDR3. CDR3 residues: CASSRQPVRQGNKQETQYF. In DNA, the CDR3 is TGTGCCAGCTCACGTCAACCGGTCCGACAGGGGAACAAACAAGAGACCCAGTACTTC.

On this clonotype: This may come from a read error, since a much larger clone is one base off. The rearrangement links TRBV6-5 to TRBJ2-5, with 7 bases identical to TRBD2. V lost 5 bases to trimming and J lost 0 bases; unmatched junction nucleotides: 6. The germline V gene has CDR1 MNHEY and CDR2 SVGAGI. The CDR3 has 15 amino acids. The CDR3 reads CASSHRLADQETQYF. The CDR3 nucleotides read TGTGCCAGCAGTCATCGCCTAGCGGACCAAGAGACCCAGTACTTC.

This clonotype has only one observation. A much more abundant neighbour one base away suggests this may be a read error. The chain joins TRBV30 to TRBJ2-5, with D perhaps matching TRBD1 (6 bases). The CDR3 has 12 amino acids. The germline V gene encodes CDR1 GTSNPN and CDR2 SVGIG (reference sequence). DNA of the CDR3: TGTGCCAGGAGTGTTACAGGGGAGACCCAGTACTTC. This gives the protein CARSVTGETQYF.

This clonotype has a count of ten or more. The chain uses TRBV19 and TRBJ2-7; D is possibly TRBD1 (6 bases). Between the trimmed V and J ends, which lost 3 bases and 2 bases, there was a span of 11 bases. There are 14 residues in the CDR3. In germline, CDR1 is LNHDA, CDR2 SQIVND (reference sequence). CDR3 sequence reads: CASSMTGRTYEQYF. The DNA for the CDR3 is TGTGCCAGTAGTATGACAGGTAGAACCTACGAGCAGTACTTC. The full variable domain, completed using reference TRBV19 and TRBJ2-7, is DGGITQSPKYLFRKEGQNVTLSCEQNLNHDAMYWYRQDPGQGLRLIYYSQIVNDFQKGDIAEGYSVSREKKESFPLTVTSAQKNPTAFYLCASSMTGRTYEQYFGPGTRLTVT.

The V and J genes are TRBV5-6 and TRBJ2-7; 7 nucleotides align to TRBD2. CDR3 length equals 15 residues. The ends lost 1 base at V and 5 bases at J; junction bases unmatched: 9. Germline loops: CDR1 SGHDT, CDR2 YYEEEE. In DNA form, the CDR3 reads TGTGCCAGCAGCTTGCTCCGGGGGGAAGGACACGAGCAGTACTTC. It specifies CASSLLRGEGHEQYF.

V and J are TRBV11-2 and TRBJ2-7; 11 positions agree with TRBD2. CDR1 and CDR2 (germline): SGHAT, FQNNGV. The CDR3 extends over 16 amino acids. Trimming took 1 base from V and 6 from J; bases not matched to a gene: 8. Here the CDR3 DNA reads TGTGCCAGCAGCTTAGTGGTAGCGGGAGGGTGGAGCGAGCAGTACTTC. Its translation: CASSLVVAGGWSEQYF. The full variable domain, with the rest looked up from reference TRBV11-2 and TRBJ2-7, is EAGVAQSPRYKIIEKRQSVAFWCNPISGHATLYWYQQILGQGPKLLIQFQNNGVVDDSQLPKDRFSAERLKGVDSTLKIQPAKLEDSAVYLCASSLVVAGGWSEQYFGPGTRLTVT.

This clonotype was seen many times. V gene TRBV20-1 combines with J gene TRBJ2-5; D is unresolved. This CDR3 spans 10 amino acids. Germline CDR1 and CDR2: DFQATT and SNEGSKA (reference sequence). Trimming cost V 3 bases and J 5 bases, with 4 bases left between them. The CDR3 loop reads CSARSETQYF. The CDR3 DNA sequence: TGCAGTGCTAGGTCGGAGACCCAGTACTTC.

V and J are TRBV4-2 and TRBJ2-7; 14 nucleotides agree with TRBD2. The germline gives CDR1 LGHNA, CDR2 YNFKEQ. This CDR3 region has 18 residues. The V gene end was trimmed by 1 base and the J gene end by 2 bases; junction bases not matched to a gene: 7. As DNA, the CDR3 is TGTGCCAGCAGCCAAGCTGGGGGGACTAGCGGGAGTCCCTACGAGCAGTACTTC. This sequence encodes CASSQAGGTSGSPYEQYF.

This clonotype was counted many times. This chain links TRBV2 with TRBJ1-6; no definite D call. V was trimmed by 6 bases and J by 5 bases, leaving 14 bases between them. Germline-derived CDR1 and CDR2 are SNHLY and FYNNEI. This CDR3 is 15 amino acids long. CDR3 sequence: CASRLESVDNSPLHF. Written as DNA, the CDR3 is TGTGCCAGCAGGCTCGAGTCCGTGGATAATTCACCCCTCCACTTT.

The gene calls are TRBV19 and TRBJ2-5; possibly TRBD1 or TRBD2 for D (5 bases each). Germline V gene sequence: CDR1 LNHDA, CDR2 SQIVND (reference sequence). The CDR3 is 16 residues long. The V gene lost 0 bases and the J gene lost 2 bases, with 13 bases spanning the gap. CDR3 DNA: TGTGCCAGTAGTATAGAACGGGGCTCGCTACAAGAGACCCAGTACTTC. It encodes CASSIERGSLQETQYF.

This clonotype was found a few times. The chain links TRBV5-4 to TRBJ1-1, with 9 positions matching TRBD1. Germline CDR1 is SGHNT and CDR2 is YYREEE (reference sequence). V lost 2 bases and J lost 3; bases outside the gene matches: 5. This CDR3 comprises 15 residues. As DNA, the CDR3 is TGTGCCAGCAGCTTTACAGGGGGCTGGGACACTGAAGCTTTCTTT. As protein: CASSFTGGWDTEAFF.